The clone carrying this TCR beta chain was seen only once. What it recognizes is unknown. Looked up from germline, CDR1 is MNHEY and CDR2 is SMNVEV (reference sequence). The germline V and J ends were trimmed by 4 bases and 0 bases, with 13 bases remaining between them. The CDR3 runs to 16 residues. Produced via immunoSEQ multiplex PCR; TCRdb's table is partial and in-frame only. The sample shows approximately 120,000 clones, around nine tenths of them seen only once. This entry belongs to a study of T cell responses to AZD1222 COVID-19 vaccine. Findings of the study overall: The donor cohort was predominantly white British with a female majority, and clonal diversity may have been underestimated. At baseline, just 5 or 6 AZD1222 recipients tested seropositive. Once two AZD1222 doses were given, Spike-specific TCR breadth and depth went up. The study reported that nearly half of spike-specific TCRs target unmutated variant regions.

The receptor was derived from an adult in good health. The V and J genes are TRBV27 and TRBJ2-1; D not certain. The material was peripheral blood, obtained on day 0 of AZD1222 vaccination. The CDR3 is CASSSYGSSSYNEQFF. CDR3 in DNA: TGTGCCAGCAGTTCTTATGGCTCAAGCTCCTACAATGAGCAGTTCTTC.